The entry that follows covers one T cell receptor (beta chain) sequence. TCRdb independently ran MiXCR on the 5' RACE reads; one entry per CDR3 protein. This table has some 60,000 distinct CDR3 sequences, roughly a tenth appearing once. This record belongs to a study of early T cells in non-severe SARS-CoV-2 infection. Study as a whole: Whole-blood bulk RNA, unsorted, was sequenced, and chains were unpaired.

V lost 2 bases and J lost 0, with 6 bases in between. The CDR3 is 15 residues long. Germline V gives CDR1 SGDLS, CDR2 YYNGEE. The chain recombines TRBV9 with TRBJ1-6; D remains ambiguous. What was sequenced was whole blood. The TCR sequence derives from an adult who was a healthcare worker with PCR-confirmed SARS-CoV-2 infection or an uninfected control (not recorded which). This CDR3 is CASSVGSSYNSPLHF. The CDR3 DNA reads as TGTGCCAGCAGCGTGGGCAGCTCCTATAATTCACCCCTCCACTTT.